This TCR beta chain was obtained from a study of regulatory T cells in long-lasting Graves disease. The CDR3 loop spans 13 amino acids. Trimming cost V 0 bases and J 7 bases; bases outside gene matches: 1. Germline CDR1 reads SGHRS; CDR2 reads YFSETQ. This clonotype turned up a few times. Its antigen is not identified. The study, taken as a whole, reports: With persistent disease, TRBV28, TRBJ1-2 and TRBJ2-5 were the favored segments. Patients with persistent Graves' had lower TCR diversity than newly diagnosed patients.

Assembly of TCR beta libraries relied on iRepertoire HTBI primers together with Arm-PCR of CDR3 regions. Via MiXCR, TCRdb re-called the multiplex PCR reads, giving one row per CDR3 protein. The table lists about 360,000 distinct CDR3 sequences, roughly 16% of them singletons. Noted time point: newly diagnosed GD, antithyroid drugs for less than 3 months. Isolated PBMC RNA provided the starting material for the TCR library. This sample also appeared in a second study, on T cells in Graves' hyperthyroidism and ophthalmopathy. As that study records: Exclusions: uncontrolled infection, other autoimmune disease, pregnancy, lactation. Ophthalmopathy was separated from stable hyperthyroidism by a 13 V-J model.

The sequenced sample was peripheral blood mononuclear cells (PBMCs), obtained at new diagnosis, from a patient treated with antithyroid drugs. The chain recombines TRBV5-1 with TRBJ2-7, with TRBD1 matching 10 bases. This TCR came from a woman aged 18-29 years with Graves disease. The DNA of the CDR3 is TGCGCCAGCAGCTTGGGGGGACAGGGGGAGCAGTACTTC. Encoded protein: CASSLGGQGEQYF. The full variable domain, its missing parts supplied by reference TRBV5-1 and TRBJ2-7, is KAGVTQTPRYLIKTRGQQVTLSCSPISGHRSVSWYQQTPGQGLQFLFEYFSETQRNKGNFPGRFSGRQFSNSRSEMNVSTLELGDSALYLCASSLGGQGEQYFGPGTRLTVT.